This TCR beta chain was captured in a study of CD8+CD57+ T cells in acquired aplastic anemia listed by TCRdb under 2018. About the full investigation: Extracted DNA from sorted CD4+ and CD8+ cells averaged about 3 ug, ranging from about 0.2 to 30 ug. For healthy donor samples, the average read count was about 10 million for CD4+ cells and fewer than 14 million for CD8+ cells. What the authors observed across the whole study: Approximately 31 CD8+ CDR3 sequences were found in both patients and controls but appeared to be highly expressed in patients and within the immunodominant clones of the patients. CD8+ Simpson's diversity did not differ significantly between patients and healthy controls (P=0.060).

Genomic DNA was used as template for profiling of TCR beta VDJ combinations and CDR3 sequences. TCR repertoire sequencing was run on an Illumina HiSeq 2000. The authors' pipeline ran thus. Repertoires were assessed using TRBV/TRBJ rearrangement plots, CDR3 size and DJ length profiles, and Simpson's diversity index. The most abundant DNA sequence in the deep sequencing data was defined as the immunodominant clone. CDR3 amino acid sequences were checked for sharing across subjects and were also compared against the VDJdb database and published repertoires. The public reads were run again by TCRdb, first through fastp at Q25 and then through MiXCR, and only productive beta chains were kept. Rows are unified per CDR3 protein, each entry keeping the most common DNA and genes. The authors' filters were not applied to this entry. Within this sample are some 170,000 distinct CDR3 sequences, with roughly 40% of them counted one time only. The ten largest account for 1.1% of the sample.

TCR repertoires of sorted CD4+ and CD8+ blood T cells from severe aplastic anemia patients and healthy subjects were deep-sequenced in the study. Ficoll-Paque density gradient centrifugation was used to isolate peripheral blood mononuclear cells. CD4+ and CD8+ T cells were sorted by FACS or magnetic beads before DNA extraction. According to the germline V gene, CDR1 reads SNHLY and CDR2 reads FYNNEI. Counted from cysteine to phenylalanine, this CDR3 has 12 amino acids. CDR3 DNA is the only sequence kept; it has 36 bases, read in frame from the first base. Trimming at the junction amounts to 3 bases on V and 10 bases on J, and the germline ends lie 13 bases apart. Notes on this clonotype: Its cognate antigen has yet to be identified. There are no base qualities to consult, and no much larger clone falls within one base.

Sequencing was carried out using sorted CD4+, CD8+, or CD8+CD57+ T cells (not recorded which) from PBMCs. The source is a human donor in good health. In this chain, TRBV2 is recombined with TRBJ2-7, and the D gene may be TRBD2, 5 bases matching. The DNA sequence is as follows: TGTGCCAGCAGTGATAGCCTAGGGAGCCAGTACTTC. This yields the protein CASSDSLGSQYF.